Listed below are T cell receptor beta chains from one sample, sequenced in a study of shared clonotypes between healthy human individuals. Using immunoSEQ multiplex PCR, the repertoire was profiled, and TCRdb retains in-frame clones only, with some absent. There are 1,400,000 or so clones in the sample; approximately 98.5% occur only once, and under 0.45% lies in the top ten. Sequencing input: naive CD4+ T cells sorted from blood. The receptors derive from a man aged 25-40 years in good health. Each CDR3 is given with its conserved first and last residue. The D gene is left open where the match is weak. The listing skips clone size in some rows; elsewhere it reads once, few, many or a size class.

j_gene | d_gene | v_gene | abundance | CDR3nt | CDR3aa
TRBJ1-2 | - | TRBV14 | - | TGTGCCAGCAGCGACGGGCCCGGCGGCTACACCTTC | CASSDGPGGYTF
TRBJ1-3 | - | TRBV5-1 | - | TGCGCCAGCAGCTCAAGGGCGGGGGCTGGAAACACCATATATTTT | CASSSRAGAGNTIYF
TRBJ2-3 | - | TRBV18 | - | TGTGCCAGCTCACCACTTTCGGGTTCGTCCGCAGATACGCAGTATTTT | CASSPLSGSSADTQYF
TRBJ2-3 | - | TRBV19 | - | TGTGCCAGTAGGGCGGGCCAAAGCACAGATACGCAGTATTTT | CASRAGQSTDTQYF
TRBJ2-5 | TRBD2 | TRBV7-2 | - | TGTGCCAGCAGCTACAGACTAGCAGAGACCCAGTACTTC | CASSYRLAETQYF
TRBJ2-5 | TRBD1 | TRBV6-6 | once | TGTGCCAGCAGCGACAGGGGGCTGGTGGAGACCCAGTACTTC | CASSDRGLVETQYF
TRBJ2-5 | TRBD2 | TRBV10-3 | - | TGTGCCATCAGGCCCGGACTAGCGGGGGAGACCCAGTACTTC | CAIRPGLAGETQYF
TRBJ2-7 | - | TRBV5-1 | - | TGCGCCAGGACTGCCCGGGGGGAGCAGTACTTC | CARTARGEQYF
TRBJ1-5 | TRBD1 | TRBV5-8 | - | TGTGCCAGCAGCTCGGGGACAGCGGTCCGGGAGCCCCAGCATTTT | CASSSGTAVREPQHF
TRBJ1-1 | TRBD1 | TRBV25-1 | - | TGTGCCAGCACCAGGGGGCTTGAAGCTTTCTTT | CASTRGLEAFF
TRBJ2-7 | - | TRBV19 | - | TGTGCCAGTAGCCCAACGCAAACCTACGAGCAGTACTTC | CASSPTQTYEQYF
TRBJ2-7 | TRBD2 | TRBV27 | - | TGTGCCAGCAGTTCCCCCAGACTAGCGGGAGGACCCGAGCAGTACTTC | CASSSPRLAGGPEQYF
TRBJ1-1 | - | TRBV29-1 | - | TGCAGCGTTGTCAGGGGAATGTCTGAAGCTTTCTTT | CSVVRGMSEAFF
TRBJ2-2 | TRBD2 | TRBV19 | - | TGTGCCAGTACCCCCGGGACTAGCGGGAGTTTGGCCGGGGAGCTGTTTTTT | CASTPGTSGSLAGELFF
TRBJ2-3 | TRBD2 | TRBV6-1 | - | TGTGCCAGCAGTGAAGTAACTAGCGGGAGGAATACGCAGTATTTT | CASSEVTSGRNTQYF
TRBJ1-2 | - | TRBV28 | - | TGTGCCAGCAGTTCCCCCGCCGCCCCCGGCTACACCTTC | CASSSPAAPGYTF
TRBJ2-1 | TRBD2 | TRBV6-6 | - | TGTGCCAGCAGTCGAGTCCGGGAGGTGGAGTTCTTC | CASSRVREVEFF
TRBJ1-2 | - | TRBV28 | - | TGTGCCAGCAGTTTAGGTGGCTACACCTTC | CASSLGGYTF
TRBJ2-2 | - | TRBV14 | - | TGTGCCAGCAGCCGGAGGGGAGTTCATTCGAACACCGGGGAGCTGTTTTTT | CASSRRGVHSNTGELFF
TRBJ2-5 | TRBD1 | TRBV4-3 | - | TGCGCCAGCAGCCAGAGAGGACAGGGAGAGACCCAGTACTTC | CASSQRGQGETQYF